These 8 T cell receptor beta chains were all obtained from the same sample, sequenced in a study of low-dose radiotherapy and immunotherapy resistance in tumors (dated by TCRdb to between 2021 and 2022). The time point label of this sample denotes: before trial treatment. Sequencing instrument: Illumina HiSeq 2500. Superscript III and a set of TRAV- and TRBV-specific primers were used to synthesize first-strand cDNA, so that both TCRalpha and TCRbeta chains were covered. TCRs were amplified with Phusion for around 20 PCR cycles, with a constant-region primer paired with the adapter attached to the V primers. TCRdb reran the public reads through fastp at Q25 and MiXCR, keeping productive beta chains. Every CDR3 protein is listed once, alongside the most common genes and DNA of its rows. The sample data list 70,000 to 95,000 distinct CDR3 sequences, and roughly a sixth of these were observed just once. The top ten constitute about 2.8% of the sample.

This specimen was PBMCs, taken before treatment. These receptors all stem from a male donor with prostate cancer.

This clonotype has at least ten counts. The gene calls are TRBV3-1 and TRBJ2-7; D unclear. This CDR3 is built from 14 residues. Germline CDR1 reads LGHDT; CDR2 reads YNNKEL (reference sequence). Deletions cut 0 bases from V and 7 bases from J, with 13 bases between. As DNA, the CDR3 is TGTGCCAGCAGCCAAGAGACACACCTGGGTGAGCAGTACTTC. Translated, it gives CASSQETHLGEQYF.

There are many counts of this clonotype. V and J are TRBV5-1 and TRBJ1-1; no clear D. This CDR3 has 12 residues. The V gene's germline CDR1 is SGHRS and CDR2 YFSETQ. Trimming stripped 2 bases from V and 7 bases from J, with 9 bases between. Here the CDR3 reads CASSLNQIEAFF. CDR3 bases: TGCGCCAGCAGCTTAAACCAGATTGAAGCTTTCTTT.

A few counts support this clonotype. V and J are TRBV24-1 and TRBJ2-3; D may be TRBD1 or TRBD2 (6 bases each). V gave up 4 bases and J gave up 4 bases, with 8 bases separating them. Per the germline V gene, CDR1 is KGHDR and CDR2 is SFDVKD. The CDR3 sequence is 13 residues long. CDR3 sequence (DNA): TGTGCCACCAGTGAGGGGGGCCCAGATACGCAGTATTTT. Protein product: CATSEGGPDTQYF.

Many counts were recorded for this clonotype. The DNA for the CDR3 is TGTGCCAGCAGTTATTGGGGGGAGGGCTATGGCTACACCTTC. Protein product: CASSYWGEGYGYTF. The chain combines TRBV6-6 with TRBJ1-2, with D possibly TRBD1 on 5 matching bases. The germline V and J ends were trimmed by 3 bases and 4 bases, with 12 bases remaining between them. This CDR3 is 14 amino acids long. The germline V gene has CDR1 MNHNY and CDR2 SVGAGI (reference sequence).

This clonotype was detected many times. The V call is TRBV6-6, the J call TRBJ1-1; no reliable D call. Germline V gene sequence: CDR1 MNHNY, CDR2 SVGAGI (reference sequence). V dropped 2 bases and J dropped 6 bases, with 10 bases sitting between them. The CDR3 has 13 residues. DNA of the CDR3: TGTGCCAGCAGTTACCCAGATCTCCCTGAAGCTTTCTTT. Translating it yields CASSYPDLPEAFF.

This clonotype has a count of ten or more. The V call is TRBV24-1, the J call TRBJ2-2; 7 bases fit TRBD1. V trimming: 4 bases; J trimming: 3 bases; junction bases outside the gene matches: 7. CDR3 length: 16 amino acids. CDR1 is KGHDR and CDR2 is SFDVKD in the germline V gene. In nucleotides, the CDR3 is TGTGCCACCAGTGACCCTGGACAGGCGGACACCGGGGAGCTGTTTTTT. It codes for CATSDPGQADTGELFF.

This clonotype was recorded at least ten times. V is TRBV6-5 and J is TRBJ2-7, with a tentative D call TRBD1 (5 bases). Germline CDR1 is MNHEY and CDR2 is SVGAGI. The CDR3 extends over 12 amino acids. The ends were cut back, 4 bases at V and 2 bases at J, with 6 bases in the middle. As DNA, the CDR3 is TGTGCCAGCAGTTCACAGGCCTACGAGCAGTACTTC. Its translation is CASSSQAYEQYF.

This clonotype was seen ten or more times. The chain has TRBV12-3 or TRBV12-4 and TRBJ1-2, with 9 bases identical to TRBD1. The CDR3 totals 12 residues. The V segment lost 8 bases and the J segment 8 bases; nucleotides outside the gene matches: 6. The CDR3, as DNA: TGTGCCAGCGGGGGGACAGGGTTCGGCTACACCTTC. This sequence encodes CASGGTGFGYTF.